The 12 T cell receptor beta chains below come from one sample, sequenced in a study of cytomegalovirus exposure and HLA in healthy donors. PCR used 60 Vbeta primers and 13 Jbeta primers. Profiling relied on immunoSEQ multiplex PCR, and the TCRdb table lists in-frame clones only, not all of them. The repertoire consists of some 200,000 clones, with around 73% occurring once and the leading ten covering under 3%. Sequencing was carried out using PBMCs. All receptors come from a woman in her 30s in good health and CMV-seronegative.

The chain employs TRBV5-1 and TRBJ2-2; TRBD1 aligns across 8 bases. Germline V lookup: CDR1 SGHRS, CDR2 YFSETQ. With V trimmed by 0 bases and J by 4 bases, 14 bases remained unmatched. The CDR3 has 19 residues. CDR3 residues: CASSLGGTRTGTGTGELFF. CDR3 sequence (DNA): TGCGCCAGCAGCTTGGGGGGGACCCGGACAGGGACGGGCACCGGGGAGCTGTTTTTT.

The gene calls are TRBV28 and TRBJ2-7; 12 bases map to TRBD2. CDR1 and CDR2 (germline): MDHEN, SYDVKM. After removal of 4 bases from V and 2 bases from J, the junction contained 3 bases not matched to a gene. There are 15 residues in the CDR3. The CDR3 sequence is CASSSRTSGTYEQYF. In nucleotides, the CDR3 is TGTGCCAGCAGTTCCCGGACTAGCGGGACCTACGAGCAGTACTTC.

CDR3 sequence: CASSSDRFYNSPLHF. CDR3 DNA sequence: TGTGCCAGCAGCTCCGACAGATTCTATAATTCACCCCTCCACTTT. V is TRBV27 and J is TRBJ1-6; perhaps TRBD1 as D (5 bases). Trimming cost V 6 bases and J 3 bases, with 12 bases left between them. CDR3 length equals 15 residues. The germline CDR1 and CDR2 sequences are MNHEY and SMNVEV (reference sequence).

This clone was counted a few times. The chain has TRBV28 and TRBJ2-1; the D gene is possibly TRBD2 (7 bases). CDR3 length equals 16 residues. CDR1 and CDR2 (germline): MDHEN, SYDVKM. V lost 0 bases, J lost 7 bases, and 16 bases lay in between. The CDR3 bases are TGTGCCAGCAGTTTATGGGGGGGGGCGTTGAGGAATGAGCAGTTCTTC. It translates to CASSLWGGALRNEQFF.

This clone was recorded once. The V and J genes are TRBV15 and TRBJ1-2, with 9 bases that match TRBD1. The CDR3 has 16 amino acids. V lost 0 bases to trimming and J lost 8 bases; unmatched junction nucleotides: 10. Germline values: CDR1 LNHNV, CDR2 YYDKDF (reference sequence). CDR3 in DNA: TGTGCCACCAGCAGAGATCTCTGGACAGGGGCAGACGGCTACACCTTC. Translation: CATSRDLWTGADGYTF. Based on the CDR3 plus reference TRBV15 and TRBJ1-2, the full variable domain is DAMVIQNPRYQVTQFGKPVTLSCSQTLNHNVMYWYQQKSSQAPKLLFHYYDKDFNNEADTPDNFQSRRPNTSFCFLDIRSPGLGDTAMYLCATSRDLWTGADGYTFGSGTRLTVV.

This chain uses TRBV4-1 with TRBJ2-1, with 7 nucleotides matching TRBD1. Losses at the gene ends were 6 bases for V and 6 bases for J; bases not matched to a gene: 14. The CDR3 totals 16 residues. CDR1 is MGHRA, CDR2 YSYEKL, per germline. The CDR3 sequence: CASRHTKGQPVNEQFF. As DNA, the CDR3 is TGCGCCAGCAGACATACGAAGGGACAGCCGGTCAATGAGCAGTTCTTC.

The gene calls are TRBV19 and TRBJ2-7, with D maybe TRBD1 (6 bases). Germline V gives CDR1 LNHDA, CDR2 SQIVND (reference sequence). V was cut by 4 bases and J by 0 bases, with 10 bases left in between. This CDR3 is built from 14 residues. CDR3 bases: TGTGCCAGTAGTAACACAGGGCCCTCCTACGAGCAGTACTTC. Translation: CASSNTGPSYEQYF.

The rearrangement links TRBV5-1 to TRBJ1-5, with 9 bases that match TRBD1. The CDR3 consists of 15 residues. CDR1 is SGHRS, CDR2 YFSETQ, per germline. The V gene end was trimmed by 4 bases and the J gene end by 3 bases; junction bases not matched to a gene: 5. CDR3: CASSIGQGINQPQHF. Written as DNA, the CDR3 is TGCGCCAGCAGCATCGGACAGGGGATCAATCAGCCCCAGCATTTT.

J is TRBJ2-7 and V is TRBV19; TRBD2 matches at 9 bases. This CDR3 is built from 16 residues. The junction had 12 bases not matched to a gene; V was cut back by 6 bases and J by 3 bases. Germline-derived CDR1 and CDR2 are LNHDA and SQIVND (reference sequence). The CDR3 region is CASSRSGGRAYYEQYF. In nucleotides, the CDR3 is TGTGCCAGTAGCCGTTCCGGCGGGAGGGCCTACTACGAGCAGTACTTC.

This clone was seen a few times. The V and J genes are TRBV29-1 and TRBJ2-4; 11 bases are shared with TRBD2. In germline, CDR1 is SQVTM, CDR2 ANQGSEA. The CDR3 is made up of 13 amino acids. The V gene end was trimmed by 5 bases and the J gene end by 6 bases; junction bases not matched to a gene: 3. CDR3 amino acids: CSVLLAGGNIQYF. The CDR3 DNA sequence: TGCAGCGTTCTCCTAGCGGGAGGAAACATTCAGTACTTC. Variable domain in full (rest from reference TRBV29-1 and TRBJ2-4): SAVISQKPSRDICQRGTSLTIQCQVDSQVTMMFWYRQQPGQSLTLIATANQGSEATYESGFVIDKFPISRPNLTFSTLTVSNMSPEDSSIYLCSVLLAGGNIQYFGAGTRLSVL.

This chain links TRBV18 with TRBJ1-1; D is unclear. This CDR3 has 17 amino acids. V was pared by 0 bases and J by 4 bases, with 18 bases between. CDR1 is KGHSH, CDR2 LQKENI, per germline. The CDR3 here is CASSPPGRVSMGTEAFF. The CDR3 DNA reads TGTGCCAGCTCACCACCGGGGAGGGTTTCAATGGGCACTGAAGCTTTCTTT.

This clone was observed a handful of times. V gene TRBV11-2 combines with J gene TRBJ2-1; 8 nucleotides match TRBD2. The CDR3 has 17 residues. Germline values: CDR1 SGHAT, CDR2 FQNNGV. V lost 5 bases to trimming and J lost 3 bases; unmatched junction nucleotides: 12. CDR3 in DNA: TGTGCCAGCAGCCACCTAAGGGCGGGGGGTTTCTACAATGAGCAGTTCTTC. Its translation: CASSHLRAGGFYNEQFF.